The 9 T cell receptor beta chains below all came from one sample that was sequenced in a study of Graves' ophthalmopathy and Graves' hyperthyroidism. Amplification of TCR beta CDR3 regions used RNA transcripts. An opening RT-PCR round employed HTBI primers and preceded a second-round multiplex PCR. TCRdb passed the multiplex PCR reads through MiXCR, listing each CDR3 protein once. Of 200,000 to 250,000 distinct CDR3 sequences in the sample, just under 30% were seen once. Sequenced input: peripheral blood. Receptors were obtained from a man aged 50 or older with Graves' ophthalmopathy.

The chain employs TRBV12-3 or TRBV12-4 and TRBJ2-1; TRBD2 matches 14 bases. The CDR3 spans 15 residues. J was trimmed by 8 bases and V by 7 bases; bases with no gene match: 7. CDR3 nucleotides: TGTGCCAGCACTCGACTAGCGGGGGGGAAGGATGAGCAGTTCTTC. Amino acids: CASTRLAGGKDEQFF.

CDR3 residues: CASRKDLNSPLHF. The CDR3 bases are TGTGCCAGCCGGAAGGACCTTAATTCACCCCTCCACTTT. The gene calls are TRBV28 and TRBJ1-6, with unresolved D. The CDR3 loop spans 13 amino acids. CDR1 MDHEN and CDR2 SYDVKM come from the germline V gene. V dropped 8 bases and J dropped 6 bases, with 11 bases sitting between them.

This clonotype came up many times. The CDR3 DNA sequence: TGTGCCAGCAGTTTATTGGGGCAGAATCAGCCCCAGCATTTT. Its protein is CASSLLGQNQPQHF. This chain links TRBV27 with TRBJ1-5; weak D call: TRBD1 (5 bases). CDR3 length equals 14 residues. The ends were cut back, 1 base at V and 4 bases at J, with 8 bases in the middle. Germline CDR1 is MNHEY and CDR2 is SMNVEV (reference sequence).

The chain couples TRBV28 to TRBJ1-2; tentative D call: TRBD1 (5 bases). Germline V gene sequence: CDR1 MDHEN, CDR2 SYDVKM. This CDR3 is built from 15 residues. V lost 3 bases and J lost 3, with 14 bases in between. CDR3: CASSFRQFTYYGYTF. CDR3 nucleotide sequence: TGTGCCAGCAGTTTTCGACAGTTCACCTACTATGGCTACACCTTC.

V and J are TRBV7-2 and TRBJ2-7, with TRBD2 matching 9 bases. The V segment lost 6 bases and the J segment 0 bases; nucleotides outside the gene matches: 3. The CDR3 runs 14 residues. Germline values: CDR1 SGHTA, CDR2 FQGNSA. As DNA, the CDR3 is TGTGCCAGCAGGCCTAGCGGGACCTCCTACGAGCAGTACTTC. It encodes CASRPSGTSYEQYF.

This clonotype has ten or more counts. This chain links TRBV6-5 with TRBJ2-2, with D possibly being TRBD1 (6 bases). The CDR3 sequence is 16 residues long. The germline gives CDR1 MNHEY, CDR2 SVGAGI. Trimming took off 4 bases at V and 1 base at J, with 13 bases between the two ends. Here the CDR3 reads CASSFERGRNTGELFF. The CDR3 nucleotides read TGTGCCAGCAGTTTTGAAAGGGGGAGGAACACCGGGGAGCTGTTTTTT.

This clonotype was seen repeatedly, ten times or more. The chain combines TRBV4-1 with TRBJ2-5, with D possibly being TRBD1 (5 bases). This CDR3 spans 14 amino acids. V lost 1 base, J lost 3 bases, and 9 bases lay in between. Germline lookup yields CDR1 MGHRA and CDR2 YSYEKL. The DNA of the CDR3 is TGCGCCAGCAGCCAAGTTGGCAGGGAAGAGACCCAGTACTTC. The encoded protein is CASSQVGREETQYF.

This clonotype was observed many times. J is TRBJ2-2 and V is TRBV29-1; weak D call: TRBD1 (6 bases). Germline CDR1 reads SQVTM; CDR2 reads ANQGSEA. V lost 4 bases, J lost 2 bases, and 11 bases lay in between. The CDR3 covers 14 residues. CDR3 in amino acids: CSVAGQINTGELFF. DNA of the CDR3: TGCAGCGTTGCTGGACAGATAAACACCGGGGAGCTGTTTTTT.

This clonotype was recorded at least ten times. The V call is TRBV4-1, the J call TRBJ1-5; D gene ambiguous. The CDR3 extends over 12 amino acids. The ends were cut back, 1 base at V and 3 bases at J, with 1 base in the middle. Looked up from germline, CDR1 is MGHRA and CDR2 is YSYEKL. CDR3 sequence reads: CASSQANQPQHF. The CDR3 DNA reads as TGCGCCAGCAGCCAAGCCAATCAGCCCCAGCATTTT.